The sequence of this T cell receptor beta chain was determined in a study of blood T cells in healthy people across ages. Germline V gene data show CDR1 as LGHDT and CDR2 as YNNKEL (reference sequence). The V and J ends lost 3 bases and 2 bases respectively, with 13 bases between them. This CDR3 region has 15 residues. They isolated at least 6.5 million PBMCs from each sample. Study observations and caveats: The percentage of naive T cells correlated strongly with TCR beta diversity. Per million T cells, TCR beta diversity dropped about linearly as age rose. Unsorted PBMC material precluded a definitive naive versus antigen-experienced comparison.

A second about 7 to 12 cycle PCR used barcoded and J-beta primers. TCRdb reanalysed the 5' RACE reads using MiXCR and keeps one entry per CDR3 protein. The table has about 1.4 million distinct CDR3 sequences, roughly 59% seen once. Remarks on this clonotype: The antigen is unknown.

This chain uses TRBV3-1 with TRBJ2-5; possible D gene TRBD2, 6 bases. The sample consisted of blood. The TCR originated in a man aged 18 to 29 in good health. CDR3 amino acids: CASSHPPGVQETQYF. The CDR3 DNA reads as TGTGCCAGCAGCCATCCCCCGGGGGTTCAAGAGACCCAGTACTTC.